A single sample is the source of the 7 T cell receptor beta chains below, sequenced in a study of regulatory T cells in long-lasting Graves disease. Time point noted: newly diagnosed GD, antithyroid drugs for less than 3 months. RNA isolated from PBMCs was used to make the TCR library. In building TCR beta libraries, iRepertoire HTBI primers were used together with Arm-PCR of CDR3 regions. TCRdb itself ran the multiplex PCR reads through MiXCR, one entry per CDR3 protein. The sample has around 500,000 distinct CDR3 sequences; approximately 13% are singletons. This sample was shared with a second study, whose subject was T cells in Graves' hyperthyroidism and ophthalmopathy.

Here the sequenced sample was peripheral blood mononuclear cells (PBMCs), taken at new diagnosis, from a patient treated with antithyroid drugs. These receptors were taken from a man aged 25 to 40 with Graves disease.

This clonotype has ten or more counts. The chain recombines TRBV12-3 or TRBV12-4 with TRBJ2-1; no reliable D call. The ends were cut back, 2 bases at V and 8 bases at J, with 7 bases in the middle. The CDR3 is 12 amino acids. The DNA of the CDR3 is TGTGCCAGCAGTTTAAACCGGGATGAGCAGTTCTTC. Translating gives CASSLNRDEQFF.

This clonotype was seen a handful of times. The V gene is TRBV30, the J gene TRBJ2-7, with D unclear. The length of the CDR3 is 15 residues. V lost 1 base, J lost 2 bases, and 15 bases lay in between. Per germline, CDR1 GTSNPN and CDR2 SVGIG (reference sequence). CDR3 sequence reads: CAWSAPRLKTYEQYF. CDR3 sequence (DNA): TGTGCCTGGAGTGCTCCGCGGCTTAAAACCTACGAGCAGTACTTC. The variable domain in full, completed from reference TRBV30 and TRBJ2-7, reads SQTIHQWPATLVQPVGSPLSLECTVEGTSNPNLYWYRQAAGRGLQLLFYSVGIGQISSEVPQNLSASRPQDRQFILSSKKLLLSDSGFYLCAWSAPRLKTYEQYFGPGTRLTVT.

The rearrangement uses TRBV2 and TRBJ1-2; D call uncertain. This CDR3 spans 13 amino acids. CDR1 and CDR2 from the germline V gene are SNHLY and FYNNEI. Trimming pared 7 bases from V and 3 bases from J, leaving 12 bases between. DNA of the CDR3: TGTGCCAGCACTGGCAGGACCGACTATGGCTACACCTTC. Translating gives CASTGRTDYGYTF.

In this sample, this clonotype turned up a few times. The CDR3 does not close with the conserved phenylalanine or tryptophan, likely indicating a read error. The rearrangement uses TRBV7-6 and TRBJ2-3, with TRBD2 as a possible D gene (7 bases). The CDR3 has 16 amino acids. Germline CDR1 and CDR2: SGHVS and FNYEAQ. V lost 5 bases to trimming and J lost 2 bases, with 17 bases between them. In nucleotides, the CDR3 is TGTGCCAGCAGCACCCCCAGGGGAGGGATCACAGATACGCAGTATTCT. Protein sequence: CASSTPRGGITDTQYS.

This clonotype was seen more than once but under ten times. A read error may produce the germline difference seen at one junction end. The CDR3 is CASSLQGVRGETQYF. In DNA form, the CDR3 reads TGTGCTAGCAGCTTACAGGGGGTCCGGGGAGAGACCCAGTACTTC. V and J are TRBV7-7 and TRBJ2-5, with 8 bases aligning to TRBD1. The CDR3 spans 15 residues. Germline CDR1 reads SSHAT; CDR2 reads FNYEAQ (reference sequence).

V usage is TRBV6-1 and J usage is TRBJ2-6, with 10 nucleotides matching TRBD2. V was clipped by 6 bases and J by 0 bases; unmatched bases: 2. The CDR3 covers 16 residues. In germline, CDR1 is MNHNS, CDR2 SASEGT. The CDR3 DNA reads TGTGCCAGCAGGCCTAGCGGGAGCTCTGGGGCCAACGTCCTGACTTTC. Translated, it gives CASRPSGSSGANVLTF.

This clonotype was counted many times. This sequence joins TRBV20-1 and TRBJ1-5; 7 bases align to TRBD1. Trimming cost V 1 base and J 10 bases; bases outside gene matches: 7. The CDR3 has 13 residues. The germline V gene has CDR1 DFQATT and CDR2 SNEGSKA (reference sequence). CDR3 amino acids: CSARGQGGLPQHF. In nucleotides, the CDR3 is TGCAGTGCTAGAGGACAGGGCGGTTTACCCCAGCATTTT.